The 18 T cell receptor beta chains below come from one sample, sequenced in a study of blood T cell repertoires in COVID-19. The data were produced by immunoSEQ multiplex PCR, yet TCRdb's version contains in-frame clones alone and is incomplete. The sample includes 200,000 to 300,000 clones, around 82% of them seen just once. Material: PBMCs or T cells enriched from blood (not recorded which). These receptors all stem from a woman aged 35 to 49 who had been exposed to COVID-19.

The chain is built from TRBV27 and TRBJ2-1; TRBD2 matches at 7 bases. After removal of 8 bases from V and 5 bases from J, the junction contained 12 bases not matched to a gene. The CDR3 totals 15 residues. The V gene's germline CDR1 is MNHEY and CDR2 SMNVEV (reference sequence). The CDR3 bases are TGTGCCAGCCGGGAACTGACGGGGGGAAACAATGAGCAGTTCTTC. Translation gives CASRELTGGNNEQFF.

This rearrangement joins TRBV10-3 to TRBJ2-5; 12 bases agree with TRBD2. V lost 6 bases to trimming and J lost 10 bases; unmatched junction nucleotides: 9. Germline CDR1 reads ENHRY; CDR2 reads SYGVKD. This CDR3 contains 14 residues. The CDR3 spells CAISRLAGVRDQYF. The CDR3 bases are TGTGCCATCAGCAGACTAGCGGGGGTCAGGGACCAGTACTTC.

The chain is built from TRBV2 and TRBJ1-5; D may be TRBD1 (6 bases). Trimming took 4 bases from V and 5 from J, leaving 12 bases between them. The V gene's germline CDR1 is SNHLY and CDR2 FYNNEI. CDR3 size: 14 residues. As DNA, the CDR3 is TGTGCCAGCAGTGCACAGGGAGGGGATCAGCCCCAGCATTTT. It specifies CASSAQGGDQPQHF.

This clone was recorded a few times. The chain carries TRBV13 and TRBJ2-3, with D possibly being TRBD2 (6 bases). This CDR3 contains 16 residues. Germline V gene sequence: CDR1 PRHDT, CDR2 FYEKMQ (reference sequence). Trimming left V 0 bases short and J 4 bases short, with 14 bases between. This CDR3 reads CASSLGDTGLADTQYF. CDR3 bases: TGTGCCAGCAGCTTAGGCGACACGGGACTGGCAGATACGCAGTATTTT.

V gene TRBV28 combines with J gene TRBJ1-1, with a tentative D call TRBD1 (5 bases). Germline V CDR1 and CDR2: MDHEN, SYDVKM. The V end was cut by 5 bases, the J end by 0 bases, with 7 bases between. The CDR3 length is 13 residues. CDR3 protein: CASSPTVNTEAFF. CDR3 in DNA: TGTGCCAGCAGTCCGACAGTGAACACTGAAGCTTTCTTT.

The chain combines TRBV7-8 with TRBJ2-2; D tentatively reads TRBD1 or TRBD2 (7 bases each). Trimming took 5 bases from V and 5 from J, leaving 12 bases between them. CDR3 length: 14 amino acids. Germline CDR1 is SGHVS and CDR2 is FQNEAQ. This CDR3 is CASSRQGGTGELFF. CDR3 DNA: TGTGCCAGCAGCCGACAGGGAGGGACCGGGGAGCTGTTTTTT.

In its sample, this clone was seen once. This rearrangement joins TRBV3-1 (or the pseudogene TRBV3-2) to TRBJ2-1; 11 bases agree with TRBD2. With V trimmed by 4 bases and J by 3 bases, 5 bases remained unmatched. CDR3 length equals 16 residues. Germline assignment: CDR1 LGHDT and CDR2 YNNKEL (reference sequence). The CDR3 DNA reads TGTGCCAGCAGCCCTTTTAGCGGGGGGGGCTACAATGAGCAGTTCTTC. It codes for CASSPFSGGGYNEQFF.

This chain joins TRBV29-1 and TRBJ2-2; D may be TRBD1 (7 bases). Germline-derived CDR1 and CDR2 are SQVTM and ANQGSEA. The V end lost 0 bases, the J end lost 4 bases, and 15 bases lay between the germline ends. The CDR3 has 16 residues. In DNA, the CDR3 is TGCAGCGTTGAAGACAGGGGGGCTTCGGGCACCGGGGAGCTGTTTTTT. Translated: CSVEDRGASGTGELFF.

This chain uses TRBV4-1 with TRBJ2-7; 8 bases are a match to TRBD2. J gave up 1 base and V 4 bases, and 3 bases lay outside the gene matches. This CDR3 is 14 amino acids long. Germline V CDR1 and CDR2: MGHRA, YSYEKL. CDR3 amino acids: CASSPSGGSYEQYF. CDR3 nucleotides: TGCGCCAGCAGCCCGTCGGGGGGGTCCTACGAGCAGTACTTC.

The DNA of the CDR3 is TGTGCCACCAGTGAGGGGACTAGCGAGACTAATGAGCAGTTCTTC. As protein: CATSEGTSETNEQFF. The V call is TRBV24-1, the J call TRBJ2-1; TRBD2 matches at 10 bases. The V segment lost 4 bases and the J segment 7 bases; nucleotides outside the gene matches: 6. CDR3 size: 15 residues. Germline CDR1 reads KGHDR; CDR2 reads SFDVKD.

The chain links TRBV7-2 to TRBJ2-7; TRBD1 is a possible D gene (6 bases). CDR3 length: 12 amino acids. From germline, CDR1 is SGHTA and CDR2 FQGNSA. The V end lost 4 bases, the J end lost 4 bases, and 8 bases lay between the germline ends. CDR3: CASSSQGYEQYF. CDR3 coding DNA: TGTGCCAGCAGCTCACAGGGTTACGAGCAGTACTTC.

The chain is built from TRBV5-1 and TRBJ1-1; D unresolved. The CDR3 contains 14 residues. Germline-derived CDR1 and CDR2 are SGHRS and YFSETQ. V was clipped by 0 bases and J by 4 bases, with 10 bases between them. The CDR3 here is CASSLAERITEAFF. The CDR3 bases are TGCGCCAGCAGCTTGGCCGAGCGAATCACTGAAGCTTTCTTT.

This clone was picked up one time. The chain is built from TRBV27 and TRBJ1-1, with D unresolved. V dropped 0 bases and J dropped 6 bases, with 8 bases sitting between them. The CDR3 runs to 13 residues. In germline, CDR1 is MNHEY, CDR2 SMNVEV (reference sequence). The CDR3 is CASSLSSPAEAFF. The CDR3 DNA is TGTGCCAGCAGTTTATCGTCTCCAGCTGAAGCTTTCTTT.

The rearrangement links TRBV19 to TRBJ1-5; TRBD1 matches at 9 bases. Germline V gene sequence: CDR1 LNHDA, CDR2 SQIVND (reference sequence). J lost 5 bases, V lost 5 bases, and 4 bases had no gene match. This CDR3 comprises 14 residues. CDR3 coding DNA: TGTGCCAGTAGTCGACAGGGGGGAGATCAGCCCCAGCATTTT. Translating gives CASSRQGGDQPQHF.

The chain employs TRBV18 and TRBJ2-5, with a possible D match to TRBD2 (5 bases). Trimming took 5 bases from V and 3 from J, leaving 13 bases between them. CDR1 and CDR2 from the germline V gene are KGHSH and LQKENI. The CDR3 extends over 14 amino acids. CDR3 DNA: TGTGCCAGCTCAACCTTCGTCGGGGAAGAGACCCAGTACTTC. It is translated as CASSTFVGEETQYF.

The chain couples TRBV5-1 to TRBJ1-1, with a weak D call TRBD1 (5 bases). Between the trimmed V and J ends, which lost 0 bases and 13 bases, there was a span of 19 bases. CDR3 size: 14 residues. Germline V CDR1 and CDR2: SGHRS, YFSETQ. CDR3: CASSLDVASGLDFF. CDR3 DNA: TGCGCCAGCAGCTTGGACGTCGCGTCAGGGTTGGATTTCTTT.

The chain recombines TRBV29-1 with TRBJ1-4, with D possibly matching TRBD1 (5 bases). The CDR3 sequence is 14 residues long. V gave up 3 bases and J gave up 5 bases, with 13 bases separating them. Germline values: CDR1 SQVTM, CDR2 ANQGSEA. CDR3 coding DNA: TGCAGCGTTGACGTAGGGGCTGCAAATGAAAAACTGTTTTTT. This encodes CSVDVGAANEKLFF.

This rearrangement joins TRBV7-2 to TRBJ1-1; a weak D match, TRBD1 (5 bases). Germline loops: CDR1 SGHTA, CDR2 FQGNSA. CDR3 length: 13 amino acids. Trimming removed 5 bases at V and 4 bases at J, with 11 bases between. The CDR3 protein is CASSDRQLTEAFF. The CDR3 region has the DNA TGTGCCAGCAGCGACAGACAGCTCACTGAAGCTTTCTTT.